These 32 T cell receptor beta chains originate from one sample sequenced in a study of early T cells in non-severe SARS-CoV-2 infection (dated by TCRdb to about 2021). The method was 5' RACE. Instrument used: NextSeq 500. TCRdb took the public reads, trimmed them with fastp at Q25, ran MiXCR for clone calling and kept in-frame beta chains. All rows with the same CDR3 protein become a single entry with the most common DNA and genes. In this sample the table shows 62,000 or so distinct CDR3 sequences, 8.8% of which occur a single time. 10% to 15% of the sample goes to the ten largest clones. The sample in question was whole blood, obtained at baseline. The receptor set was obtained from an adult who was a healthcare worker with PCR-confirmed SARS-CoV-2 infection or an uninfected control (not recorded which).

A few counts support this clonotype. V usage is TRBV30 and J usage is TRBJ2-4, with 9 bases that match TRBD2. The ends lost 3 bases at V and 4 bases at J; junction bases unmatched: 7. The CDR3 is 15 amino acids. CDR1 GTSNPN and CDR2 SVGIG come from the germline V gene (reference sequence). The CDR3, as DNA: TGTGCCTGGAGCGAAGGGACTAGCACAAAAAACATTCAGTACTTC. This sequence encodes CAWSEGTSTKNIQYF.

At least ten counts were recorded for this clonotype. The gene calls are TRBV12-3 or TRBV12-4 and TRBJ2-2; D remains ambiguous. The CDR3 runs to 16 residues. Trimming took 6 bases from V and 0 from J, leaving 14 bases between them. Here the CDR3 reads CASRASRVTNTGELFF. The CDR3 nucleotides are TGTGCCAGCAGAGCTAGTCGGGTTACGAACACCGGGGAGCTGTTTTTT.

This clonotype was seen only a few times. V is TRBV20-1 and J is TRBJ1-1, with 9 bases matching TRBD1. From germline, CDR1 is DFQATT and CDR2 SNEGSKA (reference sequence). This CDR3 spans 17 amino acids. The V gene end was trimmed by 1 base and the J gene end by 1 base; junction bases not matched to a gene: 10. The CDR3 nucleotides read TGCAGTGCTAGAGCCTTCCCGGGACAGGGTACGAACACTGAAGCTTTCTTT. Translated: CSARAFPGQGTNTEAFF.

V and J are TRBV20-1 and TRBJ2-1, with 7 bases lining up with TRBD2. CDR3 length: 14 residues. After removal of 0 bases from V and 2 bases from J, the junction contained 1 base not matched to a gene. CDR1 and CDR2 from the germline V gene are DFQATT and SNEGSKA (reference sequence). CDR3 loop: CSARDLAAYNEQFF. The DNA of the CDR3 is TGCAGTGCTAGAGACCTAGCGGCCTACAATGAGCAGTTCTTC.

The table lists this clonotype with many counts. The rearrangement uses TRBV18 and TRBJ1-3; D is undetermined. CDR1 and CDR2 (germline): KGHSH, LQKENI. V was clipped by 3 bases and J by 4 bases, with 10 bases between them. This CDR3 has 14 amino acids. CDR3 bases: TGTGCCAGCTCACCGACACCTCTCGGAAACACCATATATTTT. Encoded protein: CASSPTPLGNTIYF.

This chain connects TRBV19 to TRBJ2-7, with D perhaps TRBD1 (6 bases). CDR3 size: 13 residues. Germline V CDR1 and CDR2: LNHDA, SQIVND (reference sequence). V was clipped by 6 bases and J by 5 bases, with 14 bases between them. The DNA of the CDR3 is TGTGCCAGTAGCTCTACAGGGTCCAACGAGCAGTACTTC. It yields the protein CASSSTGSNEQYF.

This chain links TRBV6-5 with TRBJ1-2; tentative D call: TRBD1 (5 bases). CDR1 is MNHEY and CDR2 is SVGAGI in the germline V gene. Trimming removed 7 bases at V and 3 bases at J, with 9 bases between. This CDR3 is built from 12 residues. CDR3 loop: CASNAGDYGYTF. CDR3 nucleotide sequence: TGTGCCAGCAACGCGGGGGACTATGGCTACACCTTC.

The V gene is TRBV12-3 or TRBV12-4, the J gene TRBJ1-2; 7 nucleotides align to TRBD1. This CDR3 region has 14 residues. V shed 6 bases and J 4 bases; nucleotides not matched to a gene: 8. The CDR3 spells CASSADRAGYGYTF. The CDR3 DNA sequence: TGTGCCAGCAGCGCCGACAGGGCCGGCTATGGCTACACCTTC.

The genes are TRBV20-1 and TRBJ2-7, with no clear D. The germline gives CDR1 DFQATT, CDR2 SNEGSKA (reference sequence). The CDR3 loop spans 13 amino acids. The germline V and J ends were trimmed by 5 bases and 0 bases, with 11 bases remaining between them. For the CDR3, the DNA is TGCAGTGCTTACGCAGATAGCTCCTACGAGCAGTACTTC. Residues: CSAYADSSYEQYF.

The V call is TRBV20-1, the J call TRBJ2-3; D may be TRBD1 (6 bases). The length of the CDR3 is 14 residues. Germline CDR1 DFQATT, CDR2 SNEGSKA (reference sequence). V lost 5 bases to trimming and J lost 6 bases, with 18 bases between them. CDR3 sequence reads: CSARRDTGVDTQYF. Written as DNA, the CDR3 is TGCAGTGCTCGCCGGGACACCGGAGTGGATACGCAGTATTTT.

This clonotype was found a few times. The CDR3 spells CASGLVQGQNTEAFF. CDR3 bases: TGTGCTAGTGGTTTGGTACAGGGGCAGAACACTGAAGCTTTCTTT. V gene TRBV12-5 combines with J gene TRBJ1-1, with 7 positions matching TRBD1. Germline V gives CDR1 LGHNT, CDR2 FRNRAP. The junction had 2 bases not matched to a gene; V was cut back by 0 bases and J by 1 base. The CDR3 has 15 residues.

This clonotype has just a few counts. This chain connects TRBV27 to TRBJ2-7, with D tentatively TRBD1 (5 bases). Germline V CDR1 and CDR2: MNHEY, SMNVEV (reference sequence). The CDR3 is 18 residues long. V gave up 5 bases and J gave up 3 bases, with 26 bases separating them. DNA for the CDR3: TGTGCCAGCAGTAACACCCATGCCCGGACAATCGAGATCTACGAGCAGTACTTC. This sequence encodes CASSNTHARTIEIYEQYF.

At least ten counts were recorded for this clonotype. This sequence joins TRBV29-1 and TRBJ1-1, with 7 positions matching TRBD1. Per the germline V gene, CDR1 is SQVTM and CDR2 is ANQGSEA. The CDR3 totals 11 residues. After removal of 7 bases from V and 5 bases from J, the junction contained 4 bases not matched to a gene. The chain's CDR3 is CSGDSRTEAFF. The DNA for the CDR3 is TGCAGCGGGGACAGCCGTACTGAAGCTTTCTTT.

This clonotype came up many times. The V call is TRBV7-9, the J call TRBJ2-2; D remains ambiguous. The CDR3 spans 15 residues. CDR1 is SEHNR and CDR2 is FQNEAQ in the germline V gene (reference sequence). Trimming left V 5 bases short and J 4 bases short, with 14 bases between. The chain's CDR3 is CASSRASSGTGELFF. The CDR3 DNA follows: TGTGCCAGCAGCCGGGCCTCTTCGGGCACCGGGGAGCTGTTTTTT.

This clonotype appeared many times. The chain couples TRBV6-6 to TRBJ1-1; D is ambiguous. Germline values: CDR1 MNHNY, CDR2 SVGAGI (reference sequence). The CDR3 runs to 12 residues. V shed 0 bases and J shed 11 bases, with 10 bases lying between them. CDR3 loop: CASSYSTTWAFF. The CDR3 bases are TGTGCCAGCAGTTACTCTACCACCTGGGCTTTCTTT.

The chain uses TRBV29-1 and TRBJ1-4, with 11 nucleotides matching TRBD1. The CDR3 has 15 amino acids. CDR1 is SQVTM, CDR2 ANQGSEA, per germline. Trimming took 5 bases from V and 6 from J; bases not matched to a gene: 8. CDR3 residues: CSVNQPGQGDEKLFF. For the CDR3, the DNA is TGCAGCGTTAACCAACCGGGACAGGGGGATGAAAAACTGTTTTTT.

This clonotype was counted at least ten times. This sequence joins TRBV28 and TRBJ1-2; D remains ambiguous. Per germline, CDR1 MDHEN and CDR2 SYDVKM. The length of the CDR3 is 13 residues. V lost 4 bases and J 6 bases, leaving 12 bases between the germline ends. DNA for the CDR3: TGTGCCAGCAGTTCTCATTCCTTCGATGGCTACACCTTC. Its protein is CASSSHSFDGYTF.

The rearrangement links TRBV5-1 to TRBJ1-1, with D uncertain. Looked up from germline, CDR1 is SGHRS and CDR2 is YFSETQ. Trimming took 3 bases from V and 1 from J, leaving 10 bases between them. The CDR3 consists of 14 residues. The CDR3 DNA reads as TGCGCCAGCAGCTATGGACCCCCGAACACTGAAGCTTTCTTT. This sequence encodes CASSYGPPNTEAFF.

The chain carries TRBV5-1 and TRBJ2-7; 10 positions match TRBD1. Germline CDR1 and CDR2: SGHRS and YFSETQ. Unmatched junction bases numbered 8, after V lost 4 bases and J lost 7 bases. The CDR3 covers 14 residues. The CDR3 here is CASSLTGGSWEQYF. The CDR3 coding sequence is TGCGCCAGCAGCCTGACAGGGGGCTCGTGGGAGCAGTACTTC.

V is TRBV5-5 and J is TRBJ1-6; 9 bases map to TRBD1. This CDR3 spans 14 amino acids. In germline, CDR1 is SGHKS, CDR2 YYEKEE (reference sequence). The V and J ends lost 5 bases and 10 bases, in that order; junction bases with no gene match: 7. CDR3 nucleotide sequence: TGTGCCAGCAGGCTAGGGACAGGGCCCTCACCCCTCCACTTT. It codes for CASRLGTGPSPLHF.

This clonotype was seen a few times. V and J are TRBV5-4 and TRBJ2-7; 13 bases are a match to TRBD2. Trimming took 4 bases from V and 3 from J; bases not matched to a gene: 4. Germline V gene lookup returns CDR1 SGHNT and CDR2 YYREEE (reference sequence). The CDR3 runs to 15 residues. The chain's CDR3 is CASSPGLAGDYEQYF. CDR3 coding DNA: TGTGCCAGCAGCCCTGGACTAGCGGGAGACTACGAGCAGTACTTC.

This sequence joins TRBV7-2 and TRBJ1-2; tentative D call: TRBD1 (6 bases). The length of the CDR3 is 15 residues. The germline V gene encodes CDR1 SGHTA and CDR2 FQGNSA. Trimming cost V 5 bases and J 8 bases, with 21 bases left between them. The CDR3 coding sequence is TGTGCCAGCAGCCCGGGTTTTGGGGGGGCTGAAGGCTACACCTTC. This codes for CASSPGFGGAEGYTF.

In its sample, this clonotype was seen a few times. V gene TRBV10-3 combines with J gene TRBJ2-3, with D possibly being TRBD1 (6 bases). Germline CDR1 reads ENHRY; CDR2 reads SYGVKD. The CDR3 covers 13 residues. The V end was cut by 3 bases, the J end by 4 bases, with 8 bases between. CDR3 sequence: CAISEGQPDTQYF. CDR3 bases: TGTGCCATCAGTGAAGGACAGCCAGATACGCAGTATTTT.

This clonotype occurred many times. V and J are TRBV6-5 and TRBJ2-2; the D is unclear. The ends were cut back, 6 bases at V and 3 bases at J, with 5 bases in the middle. Germline assignment: CDR1 MNHEY and CDR2 SVGAGI. The CDR3 sequence is 12 residues long. The DNA of the CDR3 is TGTGCCAGCAGATCCCACACCGGGGAGCTGTTTTTT. Its translation is CASRSHTGELFF.

The sample holds many counts of this clonotype. The rearrangement joins TRBV7-6 to TRBJ2-5; D not certain. With 4 bases removed from V and 7 bases from J, the gap between germline ends came to 10 bases. Germline CDR1 and CDR2: SGHVS and FNYEAQ. This CDR3 is 12 amino acids long. The CDR3 sequence is CASSSRERTQYF. The CDR3 DNA follows: TGTGCCAGCAGCTCTAGAGAAAGGACCCAGTACTTC. The full variable domain, with the rest looked up from reference TRBV7-6 and TRBJ2-5, is GAGVSQSPRYKVTKRGQDVALRCDPISGHVSLYWYRQALGQGPEFLTYFNYEAQQDKSGLPNDRFSAERPEGSISTLTIQRTEQRDSAMYRCASSSRERTQYFGPGTRLLVL.

V gene TRBV11-2 combines with J gene TRBJ2-1; 12 bases agree with TRBD2. The CDR3 spans 16 residues. Germline-derived CDR1 and CDR2 are SGHAT and FQNNGV. V trimming: 4 bases; J trimming: 8 bases; junction bases outside the gene matches: 9. The CDR3 DNA is TGTGCCAGCAGCTCTCCGAGGACTAGCGGGACCCATGAGCAGTTCTTC. The encoded protein is CASSSPRTSGTHEQFF.

This chain connects TRBV7-2 to TRBJ2-1, with D possibly matching TRBD2 (6 bases). V dropped 5 bases and J dropped 9 bases, with 26 bases sitting between them. The CDR3 is 17 amino acids. Per germline, CDR1 SGHTA and CDR2 FQGNSA. The CDR3: CASSRRVGEVLASEQFF. The CDR3 coding sequence is TGTGCCAGCAGCCGGAGGGTGGGGGAGGTGTTAGCTAGTGAGCAGTTCTTC.

V is TRBV6-6 and J is TRBJ1-1, with D hard to call. The V gene's germline CDR1 is MNHNY and CDR2 SVGAGI (reference sequence). This CDR3 has 12 residues. V lost 0 bases to trimming and J lost 3 bases, with 2 bases between them. CDR3 nucleotides: TGTGCCAGCAGTTACTCGCACACTGAAGCTTTCTTT. Its protein is CASSYSHTEAFF.

This clonotype was seen at least ten times. V usage is TRBV20-1 and J usage is TRBJ2-2; the match to TRBD2 covers 10 bases. CDR1 is DFQATT and CDR2 is SNEGSKA in the germline V gene (reference sequence). The V gene end was trimmed by 5 bases and the J gene end by 1 base; junction bases not matched to a gene: 4. This CDR3 region has 15 residues. CDR3 amino acids: CSAAGLAENTGELFF. The CDR3 DNA is TGCAGTGCTGCCGGACTAGCGGAGAACACCGGGGAGCTGTTTTTT.

The genes are TRBV20-1 and TRBJ1-6; D gene ambiguous. The CDR3 consists of 13 residues. The V end lost 3 bases, the J end lost 7 bases, and 10 bases lay between the germline ends. CDR1 DFQATT and CDR2 SNEGSKA come from the germline V gene (reference sequence). The CDR3 region has the DNA TGCAGTGCTAGGAACAGCCTCAATTCACCCCTCCACTTT. This encodes CSARNSLNSPLHF.

This clonotype was seen only a few times. The V and J genes are TRBV7-9 and TRBJ2-1; 11 bases map to TRBD1. Unmatched junction bases numbered 6, after V lost 3 bases and J lost 8 bases. This CDR3 has 15 amino acids. Germline V gene sequence: CDR1 SEHNR, CDR2 FQNEAQ (reference sequence). Here the CDR3 DNA reads TGTGCCAGCAGCTTTGGACAGGGGGCCTCGGATGAGCAGTTCTTC. Encoded protein: CASSFGQGASDEQFF.

This clonotype appeared many times. V is TRBV19 and J is TRBJ2-7; 7 bases are a match to TRBD2. The trim removed 5 bases at V and 4 bases at J, leaving 14 bases unmatched. Per germline, CDR1 LNHDA and CDR2 SQIVND (reference sequence). The CDR3 spans 16 residues. CDR3 amino acids: CASSQRAGVLLYEQYF. Written as DNA, the CDR3 is TGTGCCAGTAGTCAGAGGGCGGGAGTTCTTTTATACGAGCAGTACTTC.